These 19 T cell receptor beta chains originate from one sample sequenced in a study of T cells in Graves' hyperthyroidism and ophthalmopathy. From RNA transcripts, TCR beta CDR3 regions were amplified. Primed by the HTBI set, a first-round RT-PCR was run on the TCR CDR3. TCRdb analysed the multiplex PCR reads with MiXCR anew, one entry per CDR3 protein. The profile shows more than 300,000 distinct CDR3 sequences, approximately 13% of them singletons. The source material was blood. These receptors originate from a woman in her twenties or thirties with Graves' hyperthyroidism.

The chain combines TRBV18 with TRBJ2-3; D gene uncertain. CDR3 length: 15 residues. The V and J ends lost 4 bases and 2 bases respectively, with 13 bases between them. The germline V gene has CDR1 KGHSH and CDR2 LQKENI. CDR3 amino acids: CASSQGRTPTDTQYF. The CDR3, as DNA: TGTGCCAGCTCACAAGGTCGTACCCCCACAGATACGCAGTATTTT. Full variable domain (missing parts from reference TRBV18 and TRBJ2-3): NAGVMQNPRHLVRRRGQEARLRCSPMKGHSHVYWYRQLPEEGLKFMVYLQKENIIDESGMPKERFSAEFPKEGPSILRIQQVVRGDSAAYFCASSQGRTPTDTQYFGPGTRLTVL.

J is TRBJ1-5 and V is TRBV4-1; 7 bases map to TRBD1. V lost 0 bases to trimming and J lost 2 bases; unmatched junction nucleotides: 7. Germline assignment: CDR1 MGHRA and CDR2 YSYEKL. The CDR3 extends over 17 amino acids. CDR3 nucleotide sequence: TGCGCCAGCAGCCAAGATCCTGGACAGGTTCGCAATCAGCCCCAGCATTTT. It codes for CASSQDPGQVRNQPQHF.

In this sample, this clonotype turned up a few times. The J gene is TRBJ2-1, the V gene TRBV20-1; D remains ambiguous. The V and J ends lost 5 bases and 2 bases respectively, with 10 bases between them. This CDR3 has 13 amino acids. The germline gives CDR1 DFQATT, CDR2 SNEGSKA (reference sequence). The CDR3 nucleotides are TGCAGTGCTCCGAAACCCCCCTACAATGAGCAGTTCTTC. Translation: CSAPKPPYNEQFF.

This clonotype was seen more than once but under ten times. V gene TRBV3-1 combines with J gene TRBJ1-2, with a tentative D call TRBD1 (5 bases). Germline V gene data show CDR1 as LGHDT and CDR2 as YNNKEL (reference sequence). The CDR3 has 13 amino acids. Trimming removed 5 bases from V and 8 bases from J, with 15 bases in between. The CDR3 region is CASSSRAGRGYTF. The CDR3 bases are TGTGCCAGCAGCTCCAGGGCAGGGCGCGGCTACACCTTC.

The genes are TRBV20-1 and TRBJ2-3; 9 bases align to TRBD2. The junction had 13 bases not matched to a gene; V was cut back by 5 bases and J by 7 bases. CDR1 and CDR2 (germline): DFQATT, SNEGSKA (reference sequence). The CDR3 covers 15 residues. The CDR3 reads CSASAGGGRENTQYF. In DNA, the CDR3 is TGCAGTGCTTCTGCCGGGGGCGGGAGGGAAAATACGCAGTATTTT.

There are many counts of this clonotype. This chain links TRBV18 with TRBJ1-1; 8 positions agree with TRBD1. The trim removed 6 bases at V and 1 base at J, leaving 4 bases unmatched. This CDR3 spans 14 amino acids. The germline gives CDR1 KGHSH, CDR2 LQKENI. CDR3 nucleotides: TGTGCCAGCTCCCCGACAGGGGCGAACACTGAAGCTTTCTTT. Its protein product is CASSPTGANTEAFF.

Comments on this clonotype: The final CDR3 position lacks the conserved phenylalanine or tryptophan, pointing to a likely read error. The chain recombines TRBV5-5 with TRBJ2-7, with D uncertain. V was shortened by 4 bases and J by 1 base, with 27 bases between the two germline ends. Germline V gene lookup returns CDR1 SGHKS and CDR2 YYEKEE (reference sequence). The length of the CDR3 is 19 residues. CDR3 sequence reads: CASSTSSKAYNTRSYEQYL. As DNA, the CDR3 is TGTGCCAGCAGCACTTCCTCCAAGGCCTACAATACGAGGTCCTACGAGCAGTACCTC.

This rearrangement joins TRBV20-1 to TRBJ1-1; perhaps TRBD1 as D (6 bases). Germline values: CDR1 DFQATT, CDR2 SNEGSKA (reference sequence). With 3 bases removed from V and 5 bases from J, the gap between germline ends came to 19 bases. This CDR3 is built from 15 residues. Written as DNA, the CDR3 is TGCAGTGCTAGTCCAACATCACAGGGTATAACTGAAGCTTTCTTT. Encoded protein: CSASPTSQGITEAFF.

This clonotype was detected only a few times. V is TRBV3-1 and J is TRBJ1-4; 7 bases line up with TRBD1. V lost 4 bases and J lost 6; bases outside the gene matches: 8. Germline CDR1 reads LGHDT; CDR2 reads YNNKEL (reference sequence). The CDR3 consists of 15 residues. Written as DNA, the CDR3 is TGTGCCAGCAGCCCCCGTGGGACAGCCTATGAAAAACTGTTTTTT. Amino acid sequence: CASSPRGTAYEKLFF.

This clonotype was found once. CDR3 sequence reads: CASSLSPQRTEAFF. The CDR3 nucleotides read TGTGCCAGCAGTTTATCCCCCCAACGGACTGAAGCTTTCTTT. This rearrangement joins TRBV28 to TRBJ1-1; D remains ambiguous. The V end was cut by 1 base, the J end by 5 bases, with 11 bases between. The CDR3 sequence is 14 residues long. CDR1 MDHEN and CDR2 SYDVKM come from the germline V gene.

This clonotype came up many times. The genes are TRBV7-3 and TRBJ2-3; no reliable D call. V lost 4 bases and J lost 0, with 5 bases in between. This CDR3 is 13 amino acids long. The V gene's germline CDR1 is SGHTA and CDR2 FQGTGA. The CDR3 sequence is CASSWSSTDTQYF. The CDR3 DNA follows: TGTGCCAGCAGCTGGTCTAGCACAGATACGCAGTATTTT. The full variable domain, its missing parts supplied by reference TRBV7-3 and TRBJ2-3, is GAGVSQTPSNKVTEKGKYVELRCDPISGHTALYWYRQSLGQGPEFLIYFQGTGAADDSGLPNDRFFAVRPEGSVSTLKIQRTERGDSAVYLCASSWSSTDTQYFGPGTRLTVL.

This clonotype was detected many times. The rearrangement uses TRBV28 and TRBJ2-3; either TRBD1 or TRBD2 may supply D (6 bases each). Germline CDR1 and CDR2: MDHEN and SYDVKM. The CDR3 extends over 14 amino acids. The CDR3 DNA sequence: TGTGCACACTCGAAGGGGGGCGGCACAGATACGCAGTATTTT. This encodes CAHSKGGGTDTQYF.

The CDR3 is CASSWGGRPLHF. CDR3 bases: TGTGCCAGCAGTTGGGGAGGTCGGCCCCTCCACTTT. The chain combines TRBV28 with TRBJ1-6, with unresolved D. Germline lookup yields CDR1 MDHEN and CDR2 SYDVKM. Trimming removed 4 bases at V and 13 bases at J, with 11 bases between. This CDR3 contains 12 residues. Variable domain in full (rest from reference TRBV28 and TRBJ1-6): DVKVTQSSRYLVKRTGEKVFLECVQDMDHENMFWYRQDPGLGLRLIYFSYDVKMKEKGDIPEGYSVSREKKERFSLILESASTNQTSMYLCASSWGGRPLHFGNGTRLTVT.

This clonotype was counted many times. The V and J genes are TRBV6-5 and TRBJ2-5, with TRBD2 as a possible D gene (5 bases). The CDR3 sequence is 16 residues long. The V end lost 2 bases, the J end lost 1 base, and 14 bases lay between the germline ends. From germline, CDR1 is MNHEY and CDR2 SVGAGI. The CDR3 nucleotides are TGTGCCAGCAGTTACGTATCGAGGGCGGGCCAAGAGACCCAGTACTTC. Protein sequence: CASSYVSRAGQETQYF.

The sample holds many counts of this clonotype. The CDR3 nucleotides read TGTGCCAGCAGTACCGTTACTTTTGAAAAACTGTTTTTT. Translating gives CASSTVTFEKLFF. The J gene is TRBJ1-4, the V gene TRBV28; D uncertain. Trimming left V 5 bases short and J 7 bases short, with 11 bases between. Germline CDR1 MDHEN, CDR2 SYDVKM. The CDR3 spans 13 residues.

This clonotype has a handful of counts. The CDR3 nucleotides are TGTGCCAGCTCATTACAGGGGGCCAGCAATCAGCCCCAGCATTTT. It translates to CASSLQGASNQPQHF. The chain employs TRBV18 and TRBJ1-5, with TRBD1 identical over 9 bases. From germline, CDR1 is KGHSH and CDR2 LQKENI. This CDR3 comprises 15 residues. Trimming removed 5 bases from V and 1 base from J; junction bases left unmatched: 3.

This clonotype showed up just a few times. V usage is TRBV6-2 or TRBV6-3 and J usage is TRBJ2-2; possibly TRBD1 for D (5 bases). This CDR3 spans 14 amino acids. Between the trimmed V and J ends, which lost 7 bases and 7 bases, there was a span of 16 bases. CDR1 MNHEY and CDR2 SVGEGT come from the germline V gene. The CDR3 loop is CASKRSGFNGELFF. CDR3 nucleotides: TGTGCCAGCAAACGGTCAGGGTTCAACGGGGAGCTGTTTTTT.

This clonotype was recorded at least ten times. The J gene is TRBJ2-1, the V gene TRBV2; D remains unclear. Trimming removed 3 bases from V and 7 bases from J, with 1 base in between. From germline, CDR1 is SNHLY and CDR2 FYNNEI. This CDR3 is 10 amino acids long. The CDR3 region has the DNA TGTGCCAGCAGTGAGAATGAGCAGTTCTTC. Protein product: CASSENEQFF.

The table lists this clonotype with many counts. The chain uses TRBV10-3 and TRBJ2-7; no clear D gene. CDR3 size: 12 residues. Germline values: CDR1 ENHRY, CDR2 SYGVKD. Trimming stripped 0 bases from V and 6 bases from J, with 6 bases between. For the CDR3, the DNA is TGTGCCATCAGTGAGTCTCGTCGCGAGCAGTACTTC. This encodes CAISESRREQYF.